This TCR beta chain was recorded in a study of vaccination effects on CD4 cells after COVID-19. Study results and limitations: The vaccine-induced clones of healthy vaccinees included only 1 of 255 that cross-reacted with common cold coronaviruses. Marked contraction was observed in infection-induced and vaccine-induced clones late after vaccination.

With regard to this clone: Its target is not known.

Isolation of CD4+ T cells took place after more than 9 days of culture. Every participant took two doses of the BNT162b2 or mRNA-1273 vaccine. IL-2 medium supplanted half the medium on days 3 and 7. Per germline, CDR1 KGHSH and CDR2 LQKENI. This CDR3 spans 16 amino acids. V was clipped by 8 bases and J by 3 bases, with 20 bases between them. Some clones are missing from TCRdb's copy, which holds only in-frame ones; the method was immunoSEQ multiplex PCR. The table shows 50,000 to 80,000 clones, with approximately 80% occurring only once. The TCR sequence derives from a human donor who received a COVID-19 vaccine. Sequenced material: CD4+ T cells from PBMCs cultured without peptide, taken after COVID-19 vaccination. This chain uses TRBV18 with TRBJ2-1; a possible D gene is TRBD2 (7 bases). In DNA, the CDR3 is TGTGCCAGCCGAAAGCCTGTAGGGGGGGACTACAATGAGCAGTTCTTC. Its protein product is CASRKPVGGDYNEQFF.